The 21 T cell receptor beta chains listed next were all sequenced from one sample in a study of a mutant IDH1 vaccine in newly diagnosed glioma. TCRdb's table, derived via immunoSEQ multiplex PCR, lists solely in-frame clones and lacks some. The table includes 75,000 to 95,000 clones, just under 90% detected once. Their cognate antigens are unknown. Time point noted: week 47, end of study. What each vaccine dose contained was 300 ug of mutant IDH1 20-mer peptide, accompanied by topical imiquimod. The material was PBMCs, obtained from a glioma patient whose treatment included an IDH1 peptide vaccine. The receptors originated from a woman between 50 and 59 years old with glioma.

The chain couples TRBV6-5 to TRBJ1-1; 9 nucleotides match TRBD1. The germline CDR1 and CDR2 sequences are MNHEY and SVGAGI. The CDR3 extends over 13 amino acids. Unmatched junction bases numbered 3, after V lost 7 bases and J lost 3 bases. The DNA of the CDR3 is TGTGCCAGCACCAGGACAGGGGACACTGAAGCTTTCTTT. This translates into CASTRTGDTEAFF.

The rearrangement links TRBV4-2 to TRBJ2-7; TRBD2 is a possible D gene (5 bases). The CDR3 has 14 residues. The V gene's germline CDR1 is LGHNA and CDR2 YNFKEQ. V lost 0 bases and J lost 3, with 9 bases in between. The CDR3 loop is CASSQDGAVYEQYF. Written as DNA, the CDR3 is TGTGCCAGCAGCCAAGATGGAGCGGTCTACGAGCAGTACTTC.

The V call is TRBV28, the J call TRBJ2-7; 7 bases fit TRBD1. Germline V gene lookup returns CDR1 MDHEN and CDR2 SYDVKM. V trimming: 6 bases; J trimming: 4 bases; junction bases outside the gene matches: 12. The CDR3 spans 15 residues. In DNA, the CDR3 is TGTGCCAGCAGCCGCCCGGGACAGAAATATTACGAGCAGTACTTC. Translating it yields CASSRPGQKYYEQYF.

The chain is built from TRBV5-1 and TRBJ2-5, with D uncertain. Looked up from germline, CDR1 is SGHRS and CDR2 is YFSETQ. The CDR3 has 11 amino acids. With 2 bases removed from V and 3 bases from J, the gap between germline ends came to 2 bases. The CDR3 loop is CASSFKETQYF. DNA for the CDR3: TGCGCCAGCAGCTTTAAAGAGACCCAGTACTTC.

This clone was found once. CDR3 region: CASKRDATNYGYTF. In DNA form, the CDR3 reads TGTGCCAGTAAAAGAGACGCCACTAACTATGGCTACACCTTC. V is TRBV19 and J is TRBJ1-2; D gene unclear. This CDR3 has 14 residues. Germline V gene data show CDR1 as LNHDA and CDR2 as SQIVND (reference sequence). V was cut by 7 bases and J by 0 bases, with 12 bases left in between.

About this clone itself: At one boundary the junction diverges from the germline segment, which might be a read error. The chain recombines TRBV6-5 with TRBJ2-7; D remains unclear. Germline-derived CDR1 and CDR2 are MNHEY and SVGAGI. This CDR3 comprises 13 residues. The DNA for the CDR3 is TGTGCCAGCAGTTACCCCACCTCCCACGAGCAGTACTTC. Residues: CASSYPTSHEQYF.

The V and J genes are TRBV28 and TRBJ2-7; the D gene is possibly TRBD1 (6 bases). CDR3 length: 13 residues. The V end lost 2 bases, the J end lost 1 base, and 6 bases lay between the germline ends. Germline CDR1 reads MDHEN; CDR2 reads SYDVKM. The CDR3 region is CASSLTGSYEQYF. CDR3 coding DNA: TGTGCCAGCAGTTTAACAGGGTCCTACGAGCAGTACTTC.

The gene calls are TRBV11-2 and TRBJ2-5, with D unresolved. The germline V and J ends were trimmed by 5 bases and 5 bases, with 12 bases remaining between them. CDR3 length equals 13 residues. Germline loops: CDR1 SGHAT, CDR2 FQNNGV. DNA of the CDR3: TGTGCCAGCAGCCCTCGACCCGGGGAGACCCAGTACTTC. It encodes CASSPRPGETQYF.

This rearrangement joins TRBV5-1 to TRBJ2-3; maybe TRBD2 (6 bases). Trimming took off 1 base at V and 4 bases at J, with 10 bases between the two ends. The CDR3 runs 14 residues. Per germline, CDR1 SGHRS and CDR2 YFSETQ. The CDR3 region has the DNA TGCGCCAGCAGCTTGTACGGGACTGCAGATACGCAGTATTTT. It yields the protein CASSLYGTADTQYF.

V is TRBV6-5 and J is TRBJ2-2; TRBD1 matches 11 bases. Germline-derived CDR1 and CDR2 are MNHEY and SVGAGI. The CDR3 spans 15 residues. The J segment lost 6 bases and the V segment lost 6 bases, leaving 6 bases of the junction unmatched. The CDR3 DNA reads as TGTGCCAGCAGACCCCGGGACAGGGGGTCCGGGGAGCTGTTTTTT. It encodes CASRPRDRGSGELFF.

There are a few counts of this clone. The chain couples TRBV4-1 to TRBJ2-1, with TRBD2 identical over 14 bases. Germline V CDR1 and CDR2: MGHRA, YSYEKL. V shed 2 bases and J 6 bases; nucleotides not matched to a gene: 18. The length of the CDR3 is 21 residues. The chain's CDR3 is CASSQTRSGTSGSLRGNEQFF. The CDR3 DNA follows: TGCGCCAGCAGCCAAACACGATCCGGGACTAGCGGGAGTCTTAGGGGCAATGAGCAGTTCTTC.

V is TRBV11-2 and J is TRBJ2-7; D may be TRBD1 (5 bases). The CDR3 contains 16 residues. V was shortened by 5 bases and J by 4 bases, with 21 bases between the two germline ends. CDR1 is SGHAT, CDR2 FQNNGV, per germline. The CDR3: CASSDRWTRGSYEQYF. As DNA, the CDR3 is TGTGCCAGCAGCGACCGGTGGACACGTGGGTCATACGAGCAGTACTTC.

The CDR3 coding sequence is TGTGCCACAGCGGGCGCGGGCCAAGAGACCCAGTACTTC. Amino acids: CATAGAGQETQYF. The genes are TRBV28 and TRBJ2-5; a possible D gene is TRBD2 (6 bases). With 10 bases removed from V and 1 base from J, the gap between germline ends came to 13 bases. The CDR3 covers 13 residues. The germline CDR1 and CDR2 sequences are MDHEN and SYDVKM.

The chain links TRBV6-4 to TRBJ2-7, with D possibly called TRBD1 or TRBD2 (5 bases each). V was pared by 4 bases and J by 0 bases, with 10 bases between. The length of the CDR3 is 14 residues. CDR1 is MRHNA and CDR2 is SNTAGT in the germline V gene. In DNA form, the CDR3 reads TGTGCCAGCAGTGCTGGGGACGGCTCCTACGAGCAGTACTTC. Translation: CASSAGDGSYEQYF.

The rearrangement links TRBV2 to TRBJ1-1, with TRBD1 matching 7 bases. The CDR3 is 13 residues long. Per germline, CDR1 SNHLY and CDR2 FYNNEI. J lost 7 bases, V lost 6 bases, and 8 bases had no gene match. The CDR3 coding sequence is TGTGCCAGCAGGACAGGGAGTGATCGTGAAGCTTTCTTT. It encodes CASRTGSDREAFF. The variable domain in full, completed from reference TRBV2 and TRBJ1-1, reads EPEVTQTPSHQVTQMGQEVILRCVPISNHLYFYWYRQILGQKVEFLVSFYNNEISEKSEIFDDQFSVERPDGSNFTLKIRSTKLEDSAMYFCASRTGSDREAFFGQGTRLTVV.

The rearrangement links TRBV5-1 to TRBJ2-3; tentative D call: TRBD2 (5 bases). This CDR3 spans 15 amino acids. Germline V gene data show CDR1 as SGHRS and CDR2 as YFSETQ. V lost 0 bases and J 3 bases, leaving 11 bases between the germline ends. In DNA, the CDR3 is TGCGCCAGCAGCTTGGCCGGTCTAGCTACAGATACGCAGTATTTT. This sequence encodes CASSLAGLATDTQYF.

This clone occurred once. The chain is built from TRBV5-6 and TRBJ1-2, with no clear D. The CDR3 contains 15 residues. Trimming stripped 4 bases from V and 3 bases from J, with 16 bases between. Germline V lookup: CDR1 SGHDT, CDR2 YYEEEE. The CDR3 sequence is CASSPVVGEDYGYTF. CDR3 DNA: TGTGCCAGCAGCCCCGTAGTTGGGGAGGACTATGGCTACACCTTC.

This clone occurred once. The chain couples TRBV6-1 to TRBJ2-4; possibly TRBD2 for D (6 bases). Trimming shortened V by 1 base and J by 5 bases, and 15 bases separated the two germline ends. CDR1 is MNHNS, CDR2 SASEGT, per germline. The CDR3 is made up of 16 amino acids. This CDR3 is CASSEEGRRRENIQYF. The CDR3 DNA sequence: TGTGCCAGCAGTGAAGAGGGAAGGAGGAGGGAAAACATTCAGTACTTC.

The chain links TRBV11-1 to TRBJ2-5; 8 bases match TRBD2. Germline CDR1 is SGHAT and CDR2 is FQDESV (reference sequence). With V trimmed by 0 bases and J by 1 base, 1 base remained unmatched. The CDR3 spans 15 residues. The CDR3 DNA reads as TGTGCCAGCAGCTTAGCAGCGGGGGTCCAAGAGACCCAGTACTTC. Protein: CASSLAAGVQETQYF.

This clone was seen only once. The V and J genes are TRBV6-6 and TRBJ2-7, with D perhaps matching TRBD1 (6 bases). In germline, CDR1 is MNHNY, CDR2 SVGAGI (reference sequence). CDR3 length: 14 residues. Trimming took 4 bases from V and 0 from J, leaving 10 bases between them. The DNA of the CDR3 is TGTGCCAGCAGTTTGGCAGGGGCCTCCTACGAGCAGTACTTC. Translation: CASSLAGASYEQYF.

The V gene is TRBV5-1, the J gene TRBJ1-1; 11 bases fit TRBD1. Per germline, CDR1 SGHRS and CDR2 YFSETQ. The CDR3 has 16 residues. Trimming took 4 bases from V and 0 from J; bases not matched to a gene: 5. CDR3 DNA sequence: TGCGCCAGCAGCCGCGGACAGGGGGCGGTGAACACTGAAGCTTTCTTT. Its protein product is CASSRGQGAVNTEAFF.